The clone carrying this TCR beta chain appeared a single time. V was pared by 5 bases and J by 5 bases, with 19 bases between. CDR1 is SGHDT, CDR2 YYEEEE, per germline. The CDR3 totals 15 residues. The source of the sample is a study of blood T cell repertoires in COVID-19. The protocol was immunoSEQ multiplex PCR, while the TCRdb copy is restricted to in-frame clones and leaves out a portion. The sample has approximately 300,000 clones, over 75% seen once. This receptor was identified in a woman under 40 who had recovered from COVID-19. The chain employs TRBV5-6 and TRBJ1-1; D gene unclear. The sequenced material came from PBMCs or T cells enriched from blood (not recorded which). The CDR3 nucleotides read TGTGCCAGCAGGAGTTCCAAAGGAGGGTGGACTGAAGCTTTCTTT. Translating it yields CASRSSKGGWTEAFF.